This TCR beta chain was obtained from a study of neoadjuvant anti-PD-1 for oral cavity cancer. Overall study: Nivolumab at 3 mg/kg was mostly given biweekly, three to four doses, pre-surgery. Around day 43, patients without progression received a fourth nivolumab dose before surgery.

Produced via immunoSEQ multiplex PCR; TCRdb's table is partial and in-frame only. The table lists about 9,300 clones, 66% of them singletons, with roughly 8.3% in the top ten. CDR1 and CDR2 from the germline V gene are SGHRS and YFSETQ. Trimming stripped 5 bases from V and 6 bases from J, with 12 bases between. This CDR3 spans 12 amino acids. This receptor was identified in a person aged 35-79 years with oral cavity squamous cell carcinoma. This rearrangement joins TRBV5-1 to TRBJ2-7; D tentatively reads TRBD1 or TRBD2 (6 bases each). The source material was tumor tissue, sampled before nivolumab (anti-PD-1) treatment. Here the CDR3 DNA reads TGCGCCAGCAGTCCGGGGGCGGTCGAGCAGTACTTC. Amino acid sequence: CASSPGAVEQYF.